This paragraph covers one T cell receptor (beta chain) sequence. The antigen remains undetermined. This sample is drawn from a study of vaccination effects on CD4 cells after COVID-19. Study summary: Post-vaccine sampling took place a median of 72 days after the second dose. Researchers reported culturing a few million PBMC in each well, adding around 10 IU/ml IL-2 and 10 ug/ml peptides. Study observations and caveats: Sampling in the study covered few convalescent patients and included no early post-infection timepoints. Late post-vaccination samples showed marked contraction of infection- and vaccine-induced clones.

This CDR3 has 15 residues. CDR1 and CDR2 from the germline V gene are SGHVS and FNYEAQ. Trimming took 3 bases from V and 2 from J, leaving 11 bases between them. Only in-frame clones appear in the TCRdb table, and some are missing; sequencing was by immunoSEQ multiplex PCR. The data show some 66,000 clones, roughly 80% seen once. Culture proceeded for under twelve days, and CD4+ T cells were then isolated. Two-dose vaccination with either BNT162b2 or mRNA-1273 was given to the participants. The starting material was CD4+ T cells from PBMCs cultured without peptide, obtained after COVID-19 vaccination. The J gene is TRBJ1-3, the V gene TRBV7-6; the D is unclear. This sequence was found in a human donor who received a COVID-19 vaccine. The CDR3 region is CASSLMSGPGNTIYF. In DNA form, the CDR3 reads TGTGCCAGCAGCTTGATGTCTGGCCCTGGAAACACCATATATTTT.